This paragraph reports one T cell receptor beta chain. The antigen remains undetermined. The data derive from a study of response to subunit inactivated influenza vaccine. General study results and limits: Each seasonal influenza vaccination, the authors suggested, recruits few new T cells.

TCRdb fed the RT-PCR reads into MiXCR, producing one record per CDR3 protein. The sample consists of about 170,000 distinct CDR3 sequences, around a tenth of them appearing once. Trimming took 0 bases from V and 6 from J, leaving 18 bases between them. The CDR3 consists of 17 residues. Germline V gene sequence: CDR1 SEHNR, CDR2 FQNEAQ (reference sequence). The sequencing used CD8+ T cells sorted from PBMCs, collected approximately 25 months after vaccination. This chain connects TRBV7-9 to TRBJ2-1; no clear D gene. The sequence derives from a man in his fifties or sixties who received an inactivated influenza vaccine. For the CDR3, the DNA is TGTGCCAGCAGCTTAGCCTCTCTGGCGGTATCACTCAATGAGCAGTTCTTC. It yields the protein CASSLASLAVSLNEQFF.